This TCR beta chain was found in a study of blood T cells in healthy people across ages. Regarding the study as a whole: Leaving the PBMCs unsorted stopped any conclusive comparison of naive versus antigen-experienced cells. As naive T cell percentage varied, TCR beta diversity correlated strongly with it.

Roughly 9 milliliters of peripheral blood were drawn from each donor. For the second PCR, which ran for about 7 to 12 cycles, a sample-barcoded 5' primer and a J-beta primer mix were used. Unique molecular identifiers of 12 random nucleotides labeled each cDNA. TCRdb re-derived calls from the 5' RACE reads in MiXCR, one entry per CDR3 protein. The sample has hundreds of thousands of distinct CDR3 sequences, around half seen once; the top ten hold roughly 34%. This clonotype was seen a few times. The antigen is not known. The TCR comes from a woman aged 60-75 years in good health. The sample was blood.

CDR3 coding DNA: TGTGCCAGCAGCTCCCCCGGGGTACGGGGCAATGAGCAGTTCTTC. Translated: CASSSPGVRGNEQFF. The rearrangement joins TRBV5-4 to TRBJ2-1; a weak D match, TRBD2 (5 bases). Germline V gene lookup returns CDR1 SGHNT and CDR2 YYREEE (reference sequence). This CDR3 contains 15 residues. V gave up 3 bases and J gave up 6 bases, with 16 bases separating them.